This paragraph reports one TCR beta chain. The sample comes from a study of technical replicates of blood from a few donors. Trimming cost V 7 bases and J 5 bases; bases outside gene matches: 10. Per the germline V gene, CDR1 is SEHNR and CDR2 is FQNEAQ (reference sequence). The CDR3 extends over 15 amino acids. The assay was immunoSEQ multiplex PCR, and TCRdb's table has in-frame clones only and misses some. In the table there are 95,000 or so clones, roughly 96% of which are singletons. The origin of this receptor is a human donor in good health. Sequencing was carried out using T cells isolated from PBMCs. This sequence joins TRBV7-9 and TRBJ2-1; 8 bases line up with TRBD2. DNA for the CDR3: TGTGCCAGCACCCAACAGACTAGCGAGGACAATGAGCAGTTCTTC. Its protein is CASTQQTSEDNEQFF. The variable domain in full, completed from reference TRBV7-9 and TRBJ2-1, reads DTGVSQNPRHKITKRGQNVTFRCDPISEHNRLYWYRQTLGQGPEFLTYFQNEAQLEKSRLLSDRFSAERPKGSFSTLEIQRTEQGDSAMYLCASTQQTSEDNEQFFGPGTRLTVL.